Listed here are 22 T cell receptor beta chains from one sample, sequenced in a study of identical twins. TCRdb used MiXCR to reprocess the 5' RACE reads, holding one entry per CDR3 protein. Of 500,000 to 700,000 distinct CDR3 sequences listed, 7.1% were seen once; the top ten hold 1.6%. A further study also used this sample, focusing on yellow fever vaccine responses in identical twins.

Source material: PBMCs. These receptors were obtained from a woman younger than 35 in good health.

This clonotype came up a few times. This chain uses TRBV27 with TRBJ2-1, with 10 bases identical to TRBD1. Germline lookup yields CDR1 MNHEY and CDR2 SMNVEV (reference sequence). V was clipped by 6 bases and J by 10 bases; unmatched bases: 15. The CDR3 loop spans 16 amino acids. This chain's CDR3 is CASSPGLDRGFPEQFF. CDR3 nucleotides: TGTGCCAGCAGCCCTGGTTTGGACAGGGGGTTCCCAGAGCAGTTCTTC.

This clonotype was detected many times. The gene calls are TRBV4-1 and TRBJ2-7, with D maybe TRBD2 (6 bases). The CDR3 runs to 15 residues. Germline loops: CDR1 MGHRA, CDR2 YSYEKL. The V end was cut by 0 bases, the J end by 7 bases, with 16 bases between. This CDR3 reads CASSQDAGLDQEQYV. The CDR3 DNA reads as TGCGCCAGCAGCCAAGATGCGGGACTCGATCAGGAGCAGTACGTC.

This clonotype has ten or more counts. The V call is TRBV29-1, the J call TRBJ2-7, with D unresolved. Germline CDR1 and CDR2: SQVTM and ANQGSEA. The CDR3 runs 12 residues. V was clipped by 4 bases and J by 2 bases, with 9 bases between them. The CDR3 region has the DNA TGCAGCGTTGGGGCAGTACCCTACGAGCAGTACTTC. It codes for CSVGAVPYEQYF.

This clonotype has just a few counts. J is TRBJ2-2 and V is TRBV19, with D hard to call. V was clipped by 1 base and J by 6 bases, with 9 bases between them. The CDR3 has 14 residues. Per germline, CDR1 LNHDA and CDR2 SQIVND (reference sequence). The CDR3 nucleotides are TGTGCCAGTAGTATAGGCCTTCAAGCCGGGGAGCTGTTTTTT. Translated, it gives CASSIGLQAGELFF.

This clonotype was counted only a few times. The chain joins TRBV2 to TRBJ1-2; 7 bases align to TRBD1. This CDR3 is 13 amino acids long. The V segment lost 2 bases and the J segment 7 bases; nucleotides outside the gene matches: 4. Germline values: CDR1 SNHLY, CDR2 FYNNEI. The CDR3 sequence is CASSEQGEGGYTF. CDR3 sequence (DNA): TGTGCCAGCAGTGAACAGGGGGAGGGTGGCTACACCTTC.

This clonotype has only a few counts. V gene TRBV7-9 combines with J gene TRBJ2-3; D uncertain. Germline assignment: CDR1 SEHNR and CDR2 FQNEAQ (reference sequence). The CDR3 is made up of 15 amino acids. The V gene lost 3 bases and the J gene lost 0 bases, with 10 bases spanning the gap. CDR3 bases: TGTGCCAGCAGCTTTAACAGCCTAAGCACAGATACGCAGTATTTT. This encodes CASSFNSLSTDTQYF.

This clonotype was recorded many times. V is TRBV12-3 or TRBV12-4 and J is TRBJ2-2; 9 nucleotides align to TRBD2. Trimming took 3 bases from V and 7 from J; bases not matched to a gene: 6. The CDR3 has 15 residues. The CDR3 DNA reads TGTGCCAGCAGTTTCCCTAGCGGGATGGGCGGGGAGCTGTTTTTT. Translation gives CASSFPSGMGGELFF.

A few counts support this clonotype. The CDR3 region has the DNA TGTGCCAGCAGCTTAGCTTGGGGAGGGACCTACAATGAGCAGTTCTTC. The encoded protein is CASSLAWGGTYNEQFF. The genes are TRBV7-2 and TRBJ2-1, with 7 bases matching TRBD2. The CDR3 totals 16 residues. Germline assignment: CDR1 SGHTA and CDR2 FQGNSA. Trimming removed 0 bases from V and 2 bases from J; junction bases left unmatched: 4.

This clonotype was found many times. The J gene is TRBJ1-6, the V gene TRBV10-3; the D is unclear. Between the trimmed V and J ends, which lost 0 bases and 10 bases, there was a span of 10 bases. CDR1 is ENHRY, CDR2 SYGVKD, per germline. This CDR3 has 14 amino acids. The CDR3 sequence is CAISESPGPSPLHF. The CDR3 coding sequence is TGTGCCATCAGTGAGTCCCCAGGACCCTCACCCCTCCACTTT.

The table lists this clonotype with many counts. This rearrangement joins TRBV12-3 or TRBV12-4 to TRBJ2-7, with 7 bases aligning to TRBD2. The CDR3 has 17 residues. With 3 bases clipped from V and 4 bases from J, the junction kept 15 bases outside the gene matches. The CDR3 region is CASSFAIMGEGHYEQYF. The CDR3 nucleotides read TGTGCCAGCAGTTTTGCTATCATGGGGGAGGGCCATTACGAGCAGTACTTC.

This clonotype has at least ten counts. The chain carries TRBV25-1 and TRBJ1-1; D is possibly TRBD1 (5 bases). The germline V gene encodes CDR1 MGHDK and CDR2 SYGVNS. The CDR3 totals 13 residues. The ends were cut back, 8 bases at V and 5 bases at J, with 15 bases in the middle. The CDR3 spells CASQRTGGTEAFF. In DNA, the CDR3 is TGTGCCAGCCAACGGACCGGGGGTACTGAAGCTTTCTTT.

As regards this clonotype: At one end, the junction sequence differs from germline, possibly due to a read error. The chain has TRBV3-1 and TRBJ2-3, with D perhaps matching TRBD2 (5 bases). Germline CDR1 reads LGHDT; CDR2 reads YNNKEL (reference sequence). The CDR3 is 17 residues long. The CDR3 coding sequence is TGTGCCAGCTGCCAAGACCTCCTGGACTTAAACACAGATACGCAGTATTTT. Translation gives CASCQDLLDLNTDTQYF.

This clonotype occurred a few times. The chain is built from TRBV5-1 and TRBJ2-3, with TRBD2 identical over 11 bases. CDR3 length equals 16 residues. Trimming at V came to 1 base and at J to 5 bases, leaving 6 bases not matched to a gene. Germline CDR1 and CDR2: SGHRS and YFSETQ. The CDR3 nucleotides are TGCGCCAGCAGCTTGATAGCGGGGGGGCCGGGAGATACGCAGTATTTT. This encodes CASSLIAGGPGDTQYF.

This clonotype was observed a handful of times. V and J are TRBV5-6 and TRBJ1-5, with unresolved D. The CDR3 is 13 amino acids. Germline V gene sequence: CDR1 SGHDT, CDR2 YYEEEE. V lost 0 bases and J lost 8, with 9 bases in between. The CDR3, as DNA: TGTGCCAGCAGCTTGGCCGGAGTGGAGCCCCAGCATTTT. Its protein is CASSLAGVEPQHF.

This clonotype was recorded a few times. The V and J genes are TRBV14 and TRBJ2-1, with D maybe TRBD2 (6 bases). V lost 1 base, J lost 7 bases, and 17 bases lay in between. The CDR3 runs to 16 residues. Germline assignment: CDR1 SGHDN and CDR2 FVKESK. The CDR3 loop is CASSQALPLAWNEQFF. CDR3 sequence (DNA): TGTGCCAGCAGCCAAGCGTTACCCCTAGCGTGGAATGAGCAGTTCTTC.

At least ten counts were recorded for this clonotype. The chain joins TRBV6-5 to TRBJ2-1; no clear D gene. Trimming removed 4 bases at V and 2 bases at J, with 12 bases between. CDR1 is MNHEY, CDR2 SVGAGI, per germline. The length of the CDR3 is 15 residues. In DNA, the CDR3 is TGTGCCAGCAGTTCATTAGTAGACCCCTACAATGAGCAGTTCTTC. This translates into CASSSLVDPYNEQFF.

This clonotype was counted between two and nine times. The rearrangement links TRBV7-9 to TRBJ2-5, with D unresolved. Germline V gene lookup returns CDR1 SEHNR and CDR2 FQNEAQ (reference sequence). V gave up 1 base and J gave up 3 bases, with 9 bases separating them. The CDR3 totals 14 residues. CDR3: CASSLVVSEETQYF. CDR3 coding DNA: TGTGCCAGCAGCTTAGTCGTAAGCGAAGAGACCCAGTACTTC. The full variable domain, with the rest looked up from reference TRBV7-9 and TRBJ2-5, is DTGVSQNPRHKITKRGQNVTFRCDPISEHNRLYWYRQTLGQGPEFLTYFQNEAQLEKSRLLSDRFSAERPKGSFSTLEIQRTEQGDSAMYLCASSLVVSEETQYFGPGTRLLVL.

The chain links TRBV14 to TRBJ2-1; D gene unclear. The CDR3 is 15 residues long. Trimming left V 4 bases short and J 0 bases short, with 10 bases between. CDR1 is SGHDN, CDR2 FVKESK, per germline. The CDR3 spells CASSPGWGSYNEQFF. In nucleotides, the CDR3 is TGTGCCAGCAGCCCCGGGTGGGGCTCCTACAATGAGCAGTTCTTC.

This clonotype was counted only a few times. The rearrangement joins TRBV7-9 to TRBJ1-2; no definite D call. V dropped 4 bases and J dropped 0 bases, with 12 bases sitting between them. CDR1 and CDR2 (germline): SEHNR, FQNEAQ (reference sequence). The CDR3 loop spans 15 amino acids. The CDR3 reads CASSSPTLSNYGYTF. The CDR3 DNA follows: TGTGCCAGCAGCTCCCCGACACTCTCTAACTATGGCTACACCTTC.

Only a few counts were recorded for this clonotype. The chain employs TRBV18 and TRBJ2-1, with TRBD1 as a possible D gene (5 bases). Trimming stripped 2 bases from V and 2 bases from J, with 16 bases between. Looked up from germline, CDR1 is KGHSH and CDR2 is LQKENI. CDR3 length: 17 amino acids. The CDR3 here is CASSPGHRQNTYNEQFF. CDR3 in DNA: TGTGCCAGCTCACCAGGCCACAGACAGAATACCTACAATGAGCAGTTCTTC.

This clonotype was detected only a few times. The CDR3 coding sequence is TGTGCCAGCAGCCCGAGGACTAGCGGGAGTTTCAATGAGCAGTTCTTC. Residues: CASSPRTSGSFNEQFF. This rearrangement joins TRBV7-3 to TRBJ2-1; 13 bases fit TRBD2. CDR3 size: 16 residues. CDR1 is SGHTA and CDR2 is FQGTGA in the germline V gene. The V segment lost 5 bases and the J segment 6 bases; nucleotides outside the gene matches: 7.

There are a few counts of this clonotype. The chain links TRBV20-1 to TRBJ1-6; TRBD1 matches 9 bases. Germline CDR1 is DFQATT and CDR2 is SNEGSKA (reference sequence). V trimming: 3 bases; J trimming: 7 bases; junction bases outside the gene matches: 7. The CDR3 has 15 residues. The CDR3 bases are TGCAGTGCTAGGGGGGTGACAGGGGGGAATTCACCCCTCCACTTT. It encodes CSARGVTGGNSPLHF.